Sequencing of this TCR beta chain was carried out in a study of T cell changes during pregnancy in multiple sclerosis. TCRdb's copy holds only in-frame clones and misses some; the assay was immunoSEQ multiplex PCR. The repertoire includes around 100,000 clones, 94% of them detected once, and roughly 0.9% sits in the top ten. The clonotype originates from a female donor with multiple sclerosis, enrolled in a pregnancy study. The source material was peripheral blood, sampled before pregnancy.

The CDR3 loop reads CASSYGTGWSGYTF. The DNA of the CDR3 is TGTGCCAGCAGCTACGGGACAGGGTGGAGTGGCTACACCTTC. The chain recombines TRBV13 with TRBJ1-2; 9 bases map to TRBD1. J gave up 7 bases and V 4 bases, and 7 bases lay outside the gene matches. The length of the CDR3 is 14 residues. CDR1 is PRHDT and CDR2 is FYEKMQ in the germline V gene (reference sequence).